A selection of T cell receptor beta chains follows, all from one sample in a study of cytomegalovirus exposure and HLA in healthy donors. Sequencing was performed with immunoSEQ multiplex PCR; in TCRdb, only in-frame clones are kept and a portion is missing. The sample holds about 150,000 clones, about 91% seen once. Sequenced material: PBMCs. These receptors originate from a woman between 18 and 30 years old in good health and CMV-seropositive. CDR3s include the opening cysteine and the closing phenylalanine or tryptophan. Each record gives: J gene, V gene, CDR3 protein.

TRBJ2-1,TRBV7-6,CASSLGGGAVEQFF
TRBJ2-3,TRBV27,CASSWGVAGSTDTQYF
TRBJ1-5,TRBV28,CASSRGISNQPQHF
TRBJ2-7,TRBV6-6,CASSNRQEISYEQYF
TRBJ1-5,TRBV28,CASRGQPYSNQPQHF
TRBJ1-4,TRBV7-9,CASSLAGADWDEKLFF
TRBJ2-5,TRBV5-4,CASSLPGTSGEEEYF
TRBJ2-6,TRBV6-1,CAVTSPLTF
TRBJ1-4,TRBV9,CASSVSGANEKLFF
TRBJ2-1,TRBV9,CASSLGDRGYHEQFF
TRBJ1-6,TRBV9,CASSPRSGNNSPLHF
TRBJ2-3,TRBV15,CATSSSHFETALADTQYF
TRBJ2-3,TRBV6-5,CASSQGRSGTQYF
TRBJ2-1,TRBV11-3,CASSLTVPGEQFF
TRBJ1-2,TRBV4-3,CASSQEAGLVGYTF
TRBJ1-2,TRBV28,CASSEGDGYTF
TRBJ1-4,TRBV5-1,CASSLARGTNEKLFF
TRBJ2-1,TRBV6-5,CASSYSGAGGNNEQFF
TRBJ2-5,TRBV28,CASSLSGQETQYF
TRBJ1-2,TRBV15,CATSGQGVYGYTF
TRBJ2-2,TRBV2,CASRVGTSGPAGTGELFF
TRBJ1-1,TRBV4-1,CASSQVHVNTEAFF
TRBJ2-7,TRBV13,CASSYGGQGFREQYF
TRBJ2-3,TRBV7-8,CASSLGPAGTTDTQYF
TRBJ2-2,TRBV5-1,CASSPGSRVNTGELFF
TRBJ2-2,TRBV6-5,CASTEHQGATGELFF
TRBJ2-7,TRBV15,CATSRGEAGGPGGEQYF
TRBJ1-2,TRBV19,CASRFGYGYTF
TRBJ1-2,TRBV4-1,CASSQEWAVHGYTF
TRBJ1-1,TRBV9,CASSPRTGPNTEAFF
TRBJ2-4,TRBV19,CASTAGGPKNIQYF
TRBJ1-4,TRBV2,CAFNRGFGEKLFF
TRBJ1-3,TRBV7-3,CASSPTGSAGNTIYF
TRBJ1-1,TRBV28,CASSLYQGGTEAFF
TRBJ1-2,TRBV28,CASSLGTNYGYTF
TRBJ1-1,TRBV19,CASSEGSLNTEAFF
TRBJ2-2,TRBV14,CASSPPGAAPGELFF
TRBJ1-1,TRBV10-3,CAISESAGDTEAFF
TRBJ2-1,TRBV10-2,CASSLLAAYNEQFF
TRBJ1-4,TRBV19,CASSIYGDGSNEKLFF
TRBJ2-7,TRBV5-1,CASSLEQGRLRYF
TRBJ1-5,TRBV5-5,CASSPREAASQPQHF
TRBJ2-1,TRBV10-3,CAISGIAGGPVNEQFF
TRBJ2-3,TRBV13,CASSLPRPTDTQYF
TRBJ2-1,TRBV4-3,CASSVGASYNEQFF
TRBJ1-6,TRBV14,CASSQGSGGLPLHF
TRBJ1-5,TRBV9,CASSVDGGNQPQHF
TRBJ1-2,TRBV16,CASSPTQDYGYTF
TRBJ1-5,TRBV30,CAWSPGQGLQPQHF
TRBJ2-7,TRBV30,CAWSPRMEQIYEQYF
TRBJ1-4,TRBV7-6,CASSLASNEKLFF
TRBJ1-5,TRBV19,CASSTDRGNQPQHF
TRBJ2-1,TRBV7-9,CATTRDRGDNEQFF
TRBJ2-7,TRBV5-1,CASSLAVSYEQYF
TRBJ1-5,TRBV19,CASSSFGGNQPQHF
TRBJ2-7,TRBV6-6,CASSRQGATSYEQYF
TRBJ2-7,TRBV28,CASSLMAVTGAYYEQYF